This TCR beta chain was captured in a study of T cells after yellow fever vaccination. Study-level background: Libraries from low-cell-number fractions were prepared with the SMART-Seq v4 Ultra Low Input RNA kit.

5'RACE template switching generated TCR cDNA, adding a universal primer site and UMIs. TCRdb reprocessed the 5' RACE reads via MiXCR and lists one record per CDR3 protein. The top ten clones hold roughly a quarter of a sample with around 330,000 distinct CDR3 sequences, around 3.6% of them seen once. Germline loops: CDR1 LGHNA, CDR2 YNFKEQ. The CDR3 is made up of 19 amino acids. V trimming: 3 bases; J trimming: 4 bases; junction bases outside the gene matches: 12. Points from the study as a whole: A large majority of primary-vaccination clones showed up again after the booster (around 95% CD4, 75% to 90% CD8).

In this sample, this clonotype turned up a few times. Its antigen is currently unknown. V and J are TRBV4-2 and TRBJ2-6; TRBD1 matches at 10 bases. Specimen: PBMCs, collected on the day of the yellow fever booster vaccination. The receptor was isolated from a man younger than 35 who received the YFV17D yellow fever vaccine. This CDR3 reads CASSQETGGVMSGANVLTF. In DNA, the CDR3 is TGTGCCAGCAGCCAGGAGACAGGGGGCGTGATGAGCGGGGCCAACGTCCTGACTTTC.